This TCR beta chain was observed in a study of cytomegalovirus exposure and HLA in healthy donors. Points from the study as a whole: Testing in vitro showed a few CMV-associated chains specific for CMV antigens.

A multiplex PCR was run with 60 Vbeta primers and 13 Jbeta primers. In the authors' workflow: A later analysis counted roughly 74 million unique TCR beta chains, roughly 11 million shared. TCRdb's table, derived via immunoSEQ multiplex PCR, lists solely in-frame clones and lacks some. D and trimming were read from the DNA, whereas the V and J calls and clone size are those reported in that table. The data contain under 250,000 clones, 82% of them seen just once; the ten biggest clones take up 2.5% to 3%. The germline CDR1 and CDR2 sequences are SGHDT and YYEEEE. This CDR3 has 16 amino acids. The V segment lost 6 bases and the J segment 4 bases; nucleotides outside the gene matches: 15. The table lists this clone with a few counts. Its antigen is still unknown.

The sequenced sample was PBMCs. The chain employs TRBV5-6 and TRBJ1-1; TRBD1 matches 7 bases. The TCR was taken from a woman in her thirties or forties in good health and CMV-seronegative. CDR3 protein: CASTGYGDSGVTEAFF. DNA of the CDR3: TGTGCCAGCACCGGTTACGGGGACAGCGGTGTCACTGAAGCTTTCTTT.